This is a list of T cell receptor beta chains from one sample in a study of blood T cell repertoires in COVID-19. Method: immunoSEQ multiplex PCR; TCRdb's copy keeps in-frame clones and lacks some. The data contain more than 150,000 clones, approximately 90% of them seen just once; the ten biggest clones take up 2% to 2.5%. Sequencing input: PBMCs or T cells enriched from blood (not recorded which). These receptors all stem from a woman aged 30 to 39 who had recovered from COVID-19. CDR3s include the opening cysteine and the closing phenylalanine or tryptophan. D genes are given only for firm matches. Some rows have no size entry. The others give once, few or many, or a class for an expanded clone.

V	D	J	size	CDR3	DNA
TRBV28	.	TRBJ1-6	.	CASSQQGFSPLHF	TGTGCCAGCAGTCAGCAGGGGTTTTCACCCCTCCACTTT
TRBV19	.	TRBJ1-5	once	CASATQGIGRQPQHF	TGTGCCAGTGCCACACAGGGAATCGGTCGTCAGCCCCAGCATTTT
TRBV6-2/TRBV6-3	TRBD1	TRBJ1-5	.	CASSRDRSLIFSNQPQHF	TGTGCCAGCAGCAGGGACAGAAGCTTGATATTTAGCAATCAGCCCCAGCATTTT
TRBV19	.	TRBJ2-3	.	CASSTTGSADTQYF	TGTGCCAGTAGTACAACCGGGAGTGCAGATACGCAGTATTTT
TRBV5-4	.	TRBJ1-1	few	CASSLGQTEAFF	TGTGCCAGCAGCCTCGGACAGACTGAAGCTTTCTTT
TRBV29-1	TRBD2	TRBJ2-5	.	CSVDSGRGQETQYF	TGCAGCGTTGACTCAGGGCGGGGGCAAGAGACCCAGTACTTC
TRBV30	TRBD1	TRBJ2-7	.	CAWSRWTGDREQYF	TGTGCCTGGAGTAGGTGGACAGGGGATCGCGAGCAGTACTTC
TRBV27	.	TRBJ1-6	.	CASSLEGHSPLHF	TGTGCCAGCAGTTTAGAGGGTCACTCACCCCTCCACTTT
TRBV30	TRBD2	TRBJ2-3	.	CAWSVGTSGGTDTQYF	TGTGCCTGGAGTGTAGGGACTAGCGGGGGCACAGATACGCAGTATTTT
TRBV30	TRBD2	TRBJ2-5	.	CAWSFWGGVQETQYF	TGTGCCTGGAGTTTCTGGGGGGGAGTCCAAGAGACCCAGTACTTC
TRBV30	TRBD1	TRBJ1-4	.	CAWSKQGANEKLFF	TGTGCCTGGAGTAAGCAGGGGGCTAATGAAAAACTGTTTTTT
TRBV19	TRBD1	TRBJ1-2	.	CASTSRDRGRGYTF	TGCGCCAGTACCTCCCGGGACAGGGGCCGGGGCTACACCTTC
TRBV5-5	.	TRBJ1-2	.	CASSPEPTRVGYTF	TGTGCCAGCAGCCCGGAACCCACCAGGGTCGGCTACACCTTC
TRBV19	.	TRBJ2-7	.	CASSMKTGQVKQYF	TGTGCCAGTAGTATGAAGACAGGTCAAGTGAAGCAGTACTTC
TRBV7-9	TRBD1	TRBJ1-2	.	CASSLGTGGVYGYTF	TGTGCCAGCAGCTTAGGGACAGGGGGTGTTTATGGCTACACCTTC
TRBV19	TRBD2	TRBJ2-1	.	CASSIGGLAGEQFF	TGTGCCAGTAGTATAGGGGGACTAGCGGGGGAGCAGTTCTTC
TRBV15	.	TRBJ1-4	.	CATSREAGPINEKLFF	TGTGCCACCAGCAGGGAGGCGGGACCGATTAATGAAAAACTGTTTTTT
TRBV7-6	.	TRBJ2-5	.	CASSRGLQETQYF	TGTGCCAGCAGCCGGGGACTCCAAGAGACCCAGTACTTC
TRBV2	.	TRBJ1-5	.	CASRDRTGQPQHF	TGTGCCAGCAGGGATAGGACGGGACAGCCCCAGCATTTT
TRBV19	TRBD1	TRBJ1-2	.	CASSEQGADYGYTF	TGTGCCAGTAGTGAACAGGGGGCGGACTATGGCTACACCTTC
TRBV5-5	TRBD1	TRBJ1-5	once	CASSLAPTGGEGQPQHF	TGTGCCAGCAGCTTGGCCCCGACAGGGGGCGAGGGTCAGCCCCAGCATTTT
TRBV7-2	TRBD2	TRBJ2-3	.	CASSSLAGGLSTDTQYF	TGTGCCAGCAGCTCCTTAGCGGGGGGGCTGAGCACAGATACGCAGTATTTT
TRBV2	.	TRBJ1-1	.	CASGPGTANTEAFF	TGTGCCAGCGGCCCCGGGACTGCGAACACTGAAGCTTTCTTT
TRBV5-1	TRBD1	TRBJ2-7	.	CASSLLGQVAYEQYF	TGCGCCAGCAGCTTGCTGGGACAGGTTGCCTACGAGCAGTACTTC
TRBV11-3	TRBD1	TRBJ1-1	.	CASSSTPGQGIPGDF	TGTGCCAGCAGCTCAACCCCGGGACAGGGGATACCCGGGGACTTT
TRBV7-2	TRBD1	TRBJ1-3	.	CASSLSGGAEGNTIYF	TGTGCCAGCAGCTTATCAGGGGGCGCGGAAGGAAACACCATATATTTT
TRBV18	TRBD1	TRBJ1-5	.	CASSLSTGGSNQPQHF	TGTGCCAGCTCACTAAGTACAGGGGGGAGCAATCAGCCCCAGCATTTT
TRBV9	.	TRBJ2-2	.	CASSVVSDAASGELFF	TGTGCCAGCAGCGTAGTAAGTGATGCTGCGTCCGGGGAGCTGTTTTTT
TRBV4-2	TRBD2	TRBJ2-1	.	CASSQVKASGSRNEQFF	TGTGCCAGCAGCCAAGTTAAGGCTAGCGGGAGCCGCAATGAGCAGTTCTTC